The source of this T cell receptor (beta chain) is a study of CD8+CD57+ T cells in acquired aplastic anemia. Study at large: Yields of DNA that came from sorted CD4+ and CD8+ cells averaged 3.2 ug. Broader study findings: Patients and controls turned out to have 25 to 35 CD8+ CDR3 sequences in common.

From germline, CDR1 is SNHLY and CDR2 FYNNEI. The CDR3 is 15 residues long. V was clipped by 7 bases and J by 1 base; unmatched bases: 4. For sequencing, patients were chosen who had shown expansion of CD8+CD57+ cells by flow cytometry. The study profiled TCR beta VDJ and CDR3 using genomic DNA as template. TCRdb reprocessed the reads via MiXCR and lists one record per CDR3 protein. The sample lists around 180,000 distinct CDR3 sequences, around 50% occurring once. This clonotype occurred many times. What it binds is not known. The chain employs TRBV2 and TRBJ2-6, with TRBD2 matching 7 bases. Material: sorted CD4+, CD8+, or CD8+CD57+ T cells (not recorded which) from PBMCs. The clonotype originates from a human donor with aplastic anemia. In nucleotides, the CDR3 is TGTGCCAGCACAAGGGAGGGTTCTGGGGCCAACGTCCTGACTTTC. It encodes CASTREGSGANVLTF.